These 29 T cell receptor beta chains share one sample of origin, sequenced in a study of T cell responses to AZD1222 COVID-19 vaccine. Sequencing was performed with immunoSEQ multiplex PCR; in TCRdb, only in-frame clones are kept and a portion is missing. The specimen's table records about 140,000 clones. The sequencing input was peripheral blood. Source of these receptors: an adult in good health.

This chain uses TRBV30 with TRBJ1-5; D unclear. CDR3 size: 17 residues. Germline CDR1 and CDR2: GTSNPN and SVGIG (reference sequence). The V end lost 2 bases, the J end lost 0 bases, and 17 bases lay between the germline ends. The CDR3 protein is CAWSRSMDNYSNQPQHF. The CDR3 nucleotides read TGTGCCTGGAGTCGAAGTATGGATAACTATAGCAATCAGCCCCAGCATTTT.

The rearrangement links TRBV30 to TRBJ2-5, with 7 nucleotides matching TRBD1. CDR1 GTSNPN and CDR2 SVGIG come from the germline V gene (reference sequence). The junction had 3 bases not matched to a gene; V was cut back by 1 base and J by 4 bases. The CDR3 is 13 amino acids. CDR3 DNA sequence: TGTGCCTGGAGTGGAGGGGGCAGAGAGACCCAGTACTTC. Translation: CAWSGGGRETQYF.

CDR3 nucleotides: TGTGCCAGCAGTGGATATCAGGGGGCCCTTCGTACAGATACGCAGTATTTT. This sequence encodes CASSGYQGALRTDTQYF. This chain joins TRBV25-1 and TRBJ2-3, with TRBD1 matching over 8 bases. There are 17 residues in the CDR3. With V trimmed by 4 bases and J by 3 bases, 12 bases remained unmatched. Germline loops: CDR1 MGHDK, CDR2 SYGVNS.

This chain joins TRBV10-2 and TRBJ1-1; 8 bases are shared with TRBD1. Germline V lookup: CDR1 WSHSY, CDR2 SAAADI. The CDR3 spans 13 residues. V dropped 7 bases and J dropped 6; count of bases not matched to a gene: 7. The CDR3 sequence is CASTRTGTPEAFF. DNA for the CDR3: TGCGCCAGCACGCGGACAGGGACCCCTGAAGCTTTCTTT.

V is TRBV6-5 and J is TRBJ1-1, with TRBD1 as a possible D gene (6 bases). The CDR3 is made up of 14 amino acids. V dropped 2 bases and J dropped 5 bases, with 12 bases sitting between them. CDR1 and CDR2 from the germline V gene are MNHEY and SVGAGI. CDR3 amino acids: CASSYAGGSTEAFF. CDR3 DNA sequence: TGTGCCAGCAGTTACGCCGGGGGCAGTACTGAAGCTTTCTTT.

The chain uses TRBV11-2 and TRBJ1-1; 11 nucleotides line up with TRBD1. This CDR3 comprises 19 residues. Germline values: CDR1 SGHAT, CDR2 FQNNGV. V was clipped by 4 bases and J by 1 base; unmatched bases: 14. As DNA, the CDR3 is TGTGCCAGCAGCTGGGGACGGAGGACAGGGGGCTTCTCGAACACTGAAGCTTTCTTT. The encoded protein is CASSWGRRTGGFSNTEAFF.

This chain links TRBV7-7 with TRBJ2-1; 9 nucleotides match TRBD2. Germline CDR1 is SSHAT and CDR2 is FNYEAQ (reference sequence). This CDR3 contains 15 residues. The J segment lost 6 bases and the V segment lost 3 bases, leaving 6 bases of the junction unmatched. CDR3 sequence: CASSFGGGVSNEQFF. The CDR3 DNA reads TGTGCCAGCAGCTTCGGCGGGGGGGTTAGCAATGAGCAGTTCTTC. The whole variable domain, remainder taken from reference TRBV7-7 and TRBJ2-1, is GAGVSQSPRYKVTKRGQDVTLRCDPISSHATLYWYQQALGQGPEFLTYFNYEAQPDKSGLPSDRFSAERPEGSISTLTIQRTEQRDSAMYRCASSFGGGVSNEQFFGPGTRLTVL.

V usage is TRBV20-1 and J usage is TRBJ2-1, with D unclear. The V end lost 0 bases, the J end lost 6 bases, and 3 bases lay between the germline ends. Germline CDR1 reads DFQATT; CDR2 reads SNEGSKA (reference sequence). CDR3 length equals 11 residues. CDR3 coding DNA: TGCAGTGCTAGAGATCCCAATGAGCAGTTCTTC. This encodes CSARDPNEQFF.

The genes are TRBV19 and TRBJ1-2; D is unclear. The CDR3 has 14 residues. The germline V and J ends were trimmed by 5 bases and 4 bases, with 14 bases remaining between them. The germline gives CDR1 LNHDA, CDR2 SQIVND (reference sequence). DNA for the CDR3: TGTGCCAGTAGTTTCGGACGGATTCTCTATGGCTACACCTTC. This gives the protein CASSFGRILYGYTF.

The chain combines TRBV6-6 with TRBJ1-2; possibly TRBD1 for D (5 bases). Germline CDR1 and CDR2: MNHNY and SVGAGI (reference sequence). With 9 bases removed from V and 2 bases from J, the gap between germline ends came to 16 bases. The CDR3 has 14 residues. CDR3 amino acids: CASRHGWGNYGYTF. Written as DNA, the CDR3 is TGTGCCAGTCGCCACGGGTGGGGGAACTATGGCTACACCTTC.

The rearrangement joins TRBV2 to TRBJ1-2; 9 bases line up with TRBD1. V was clipped by 4 bases and J by 8 bases; unmatched bases: 8. The CDR3 length is 14 residues. Germline CDR1 and CDR2: SNHLY and FYNNEI. The CDR3 loop is CASSAIQGAEGYTF. CDR3 bases: TGTGCCAGCAGTGCCATACAGGGGGCTGAAGGCTACACCTTC.

The chain joins TRBV7-9 to TRBJ2-5, with 9 nucleotides matching TRBD1. Germline V gives CDR1 SEHNR, CDR2 FQNEAQ (reference sequence). With V trimmed by 8 bases and J by 1 base, 11 bases remained unmatched. The CDR3 contains 16 residues. This CDR3 is CASVPGQGRLQETQYF. The CDR3 region has the DNA TGTGCCAGCGTACCGGGACAGGGACGGCTCCAAGAGACCCAGTACTTC. Using reference TRBV7-9 and TRBJ2-5 for the parts outside the CDR3, the full variable domain is DTGVSQNPRHKITKRGQNVTFRCDPISEHNRLYWYRQTLGQGPEFLTYFQNEAQLEKSRLLSDRFSAERPKGSFSTLEIQRTEQGDSAMYLCASVPGQGRLQETQYFGPGTRLLVL.

The CDR3, as DNA: TGTGCCAGCAGCCCGAGGGGAGGACCTCCCACAGATACGCAGTATTTT. This codes for CASSPRGGPPTDTQYF. J is TRBJ2-3 and V is TRBV7-2; D is perhaps TRBD2 (6 bases). The CDR3 is 16 residues long. V lost 5 bases to trimming and J lost 2 bases, with 17 bases between them. Germline values: CDR1 SGHTA, CDR2 FQGNSA.

This chain joins TRBV7-8 and TRBJ1-2; unclear D gene. Trimming removed 4 bases from V and 8 bases from J, with 20 bases in between. Germline V CDR1 and CDR2: SGHVS, FQNEAQ. The CDR3 has 15 residues. The CDR3 loop reads CASSSQHLLPGGYTF. CDR3 nucleotides: TGTGCCAGCAGCTCCCAGCATCTGCTCCCGGGCGGCTACACCTTC. Full variable domain (rest looked up from reference TRBV7-8 and TRBJ1-2): GAGVSQSPRYKVAKRGQDVALRCDPISGHVSLFWYQQALGQGPEFLTYFQNEAQLDKSGLPSDRFFAERPEGSVSTLKIQRTQQEDSAVYLCASSSQHLLPGGYTFGSGTRLTVV.

The rearrangement joins TRBV9 to TRBJ1-6; D uncertain. The CDR3 spans 15 residues. The germline V gene encodes CDR1 SGDLS and CDR2 YYNGEE. V was shortened by 3 bases and J by 3 bases, with 10 bases between the two germline ends. CDR3 in DNA: TGTGCCAGCAGCGCATTCCGGGACTATAATTCACCCCTCCACTTT. It translates to CASSAFRDYNSPLHF.

The rearrangement links TRBV6-2 or TRBV6-3 to TRBJ2-1; TRBD2 matches 8 bases. The germline V gene has CDR1 MNHEY and CDR2 SVGEGT. The V and J ends lost 2 bases and 0 bases, in that order; junction bases with no gene match: 15. This CDR3 comprises 20 residues. CDR3 amino acids: CASSYRRLLTGGSSYNEQFF. The CDR3 DNA follows: TGTGCCAGCAGTTACCGAAGACTTCTCACGGGGGGGAGCTCCTACAATGAGCAGTTCTTC.

The gene calls are TRBV7-9 and TRBJ2-3; D is ambiguous. The CDR3 is made up of 12 amino acids. The V gene lost 5 bases and the J gene lost 5 bases, with 8 bases spanning the gap. The V gene's germline CDR1 is SEHNR and CDR2 FQNEAQ (reference sequence). The CDR3: CASSPPRDTQYF. CDR3 nucleotide sequence: TGTGCCAGCAGCCCGCCCCGAGATACGCAGTATTTT.

The V gene is TRBV4-1, the J gene TRBJ1-2; 7 bases are a match to TRBD1. The germline CDR1 and CDR2 sequences are MGHRA and YSYEKL. Losses at the gene ends were 6 bases for V and 4 bases for J; bases not matched to a gene: 14. There are 16 residues in the CDR3. CDR3 nucleotides: TGCGCCAGCAGTCAATCCGGGACAGAGCCTATCTATGGCTACACCTTC. It yields the protein CASSQSGTEPIYGYTF.

This chain uses TRBV25-1 with TRBJ2-1; 8 bases map to TRBD2. The CDR3 is 16 residues long. The V and J ends lost 4 bases and 9 bases, in that order; junction bases with no gene match: 14. CDR1 and CDR2 (germline): MGHDK, SYGVNS. The CDR3 DNA reads as TGTGCCAGCAGTGCACCTCCGGGAGGGTGCGGGGTTGAGCAGTTCTTC. Translated: CASSAPPGGCGVEQFF.

V is TRBV12-3 or TRBV12-4 and J is TRBJ1-2; D is perhaps TRBD1 (5 bases). The CDR3 is 13 residues long. The V gene lost 5 bases and the J gene lost 4 bases, with 11 bases spanning the gap. DNA of the CDR3: TGTGCCAGCAGTCCGCAGGGCTTCTATGGCTACACCTTC. It is translated as CASSPQGFYGYTF.

The chain joins TRBV11-2 to TRBJ2-2, with D perhaps assigned TRBD1 or TRBD2 (6 bases each). CDR3 length: 15 residues. Germline V CDR1 and CDR2: SGHAT, FQNNGV. V lost 1 base, J lost 4 bases, and 10 bases lay in between. The CDR3 here is CASSLGGAPTGELFF. The CDR3 region has the DNA TGTGCCAGCAGCTTAGGGGGGGCGCCCACCGGGGAGCTGTTTTTT.

This chain uses TRBV6-2 or TRBV6-3 with TRBJ1-2, with 10 bases identical to TRBD1. This CDR3 is 13 amino acids long. Trimming cost V 4 bases and J 7 bases; bases outside gene matches: 3. Looked up from germline, CDR1 is MNHEY and CDR2 is SVGEGT. CDR3 loop: CASSSGTGVGYTF. The CDR3 DNA follows: TGTGCCAGCAGTTCCGGGACAGGGGTTGGCTACACCTTC.

On this clone itself: Germline and junction disagree at one end, which may indicate a read error. The chain couples TRBV3-1 (or the pseudogene TRBV3-2) to TRBJ1-2; 7 nucleotides agree with TRBD1. Germline-derived CDR1 and CDR2 are LGHDT and YNNKEL (reference sequence). This CDR3 has 13 amino acids. The CDR3 DNA follows: TGTGCCAGCAGCCCGGGGAGGGAGGGGGCCGCCATCTTC. It yields the protein CASSPGREGAAIF.

This rearrangement joins TRBV15 to TRBJ2-7; no clear D gene. V was shortened by 0 bases and J by 4 bases, with 13 bases between the two germline ends. Germline assignment: CDR1 LNHNV and CDR2 YYDKDF (reference sequence). CDR3 length: 15 amino acids. The chain's CDR3 is CATSRELIGSYEQYF. The CDR3 DNA sequence: TGTGCCACCAGCAGAGAACTGATCGGAAGTTACGAGCAGTACTTC.

This rearrangement joins TRBV19 to TRBJ1-2; D may be TRBD1 (6 bases). V lost 7 bases and J 6 bases, leaving 21 bases between the germline ends. In germline, CDR1 is LNHDA, CDR2 SQIVND (reference sequence). The CDR3 is made up of 15 amino acids. The CDR3: CASTPTGTLRHGYTF. CDR3 bases: TGTGCCAGTACCCCCACCGGGACACTCCGTCATGGCTACACCTTC.

V is TRBV11-2 and J is TRBJ1-2, with TRBD1 identical over 8 bases. CDR3 length equals 13 residues. V dropped 1 base and J dropped 9; count of bases not matched to a gene: 4. The germline V gene encodes CDR1 SGHAT and CDR2 FQNNGV. CDR3 residues: CASSLATGGSYTF. Written as DNA, the CDR3 is TGTGCCAGCAGCTTAGCTACAGGGGGAAGCTACACCTTC.

Points on this clone: Other DNA sequences of this sample code for an identical CDR3. The chain employs TRBV5-1 and TRBJ2-1; 8 bases align to TRBD1. The CDR3 runs 15 residues. CDR1 and CDR2 (germline): SGHRS, YFSETQ. Trimming at V came to 0 bases and at J to 1 base, leaving 0 bases not matched to a gene. In DNA form, the CDR3 reads TGCGCCAGCAGCTTGGGGACAGGGTCCTACAATGAGCAGTTCTTC. It is translated as CASSLGTGSYNEQFF.

The chain recombines TRBV7-2 with TRBJ1-2, with D possibly matching TRBD1 (5 bases). The germline V and J ends were trimmed by 5 bases and 5 bases, with 9 bases remaining between them. Germline-derived CDR1 and CDR2 are SGHTA and FQGNSA. The CDR3 has 12 residues. The CDR3 sequence is CASSNDRYGYTF. The CDR3 bases are TGTGCCAGCAGCAATGACAGATATGGCTACACCTTC.

V is TRBV21-1 and J is TRBJ1-2. TRBV21-1 has pseudogene status. The CDR3 contains 15 residues. The CDR3 nucleotides are TGTGCCAGCAGCAAAGCGCTTGGGGGAGTCTATGGCTACACCTTC. Translation: CASSKALGGVYGYTF.